What follows describes a single T cell receptor (beta chain). This sample is drawn from a study of blood T cell repertoires in COVID-19. This CDR3 contains 17 residues. Per the germline V gene, CDR1 is WSHSY and CDR2 is SAAADI. J lost 6 bases, V lost 3 bases, and 13 bases had no gene match. Original analysis: Amplified reference gene primers provided the basis for estimating nucleated cell counts. Measured with immunoSEQ multiplex PCR; TCRdb has only the in-frame clones, and not every one. V and J calls plus clone size are reproduced from that table; the DNA served to infer D and trimming. The sample includes over 400,000 clones, approximately 91% of them seen just once. Seattle patients were enrolled during active infection and followed longitudinally.

The source is a woman in her forties or fifties with COVID-19, enrolled during active disease. The J gene is TRBJ2-1, the V gene TRBV10-2, with 8 positions matching TRBD2. The sequenced material came from peripheral blood. The CDR3 region is CASSELPRGATGNEQFF. CDR3 nucleotide sequence: TGCGCCAGCAGTGAATTGCCGCGGGGGGCCACCGGCAATGAGCAGTTCTTC.